This TCR beta chain was obtained from a study of blood T cell repertoires in COVID-19. Per the germline V gene, CDR1 is LGHNA and CDR2 is YSLEER. Germline trimming cut 0 bases from V and 3 bases from J; bases unmatched to any gene: 4. This CDR3 has 15 amino acids. Sequencing was performed with immunoSEQ multiplex PCR; in TCRdb, only in-frame clones are kept and a portion is missing. The sample has around 100,000 clones, about 89% seen once. Sample: peripheral blood. The chain combines TRBV4-3 with TRBJ1-2, with 7 bases aligning to TRBD1. This receptor was obtained from a man aged 50-60 years with acute or convalescent COVID-19. The CDR3 sequence: CASSQDLTGDYGYTF. CDR3 sequence (DNA): TGCGCCAGCAGCCAAGATCTAACAGGGGACTATGGCTACACCTTC.